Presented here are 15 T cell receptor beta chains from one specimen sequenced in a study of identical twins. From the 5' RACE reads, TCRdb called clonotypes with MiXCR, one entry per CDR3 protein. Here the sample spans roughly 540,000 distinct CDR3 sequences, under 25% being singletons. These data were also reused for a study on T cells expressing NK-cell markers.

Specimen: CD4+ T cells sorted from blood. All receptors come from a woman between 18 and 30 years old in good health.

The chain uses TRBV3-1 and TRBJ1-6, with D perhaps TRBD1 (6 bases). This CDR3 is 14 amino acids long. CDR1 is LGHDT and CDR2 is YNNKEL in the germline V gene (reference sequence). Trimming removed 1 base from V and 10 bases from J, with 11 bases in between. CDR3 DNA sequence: TGTGCCAGCAGCCAAGGGGGGGCTCGGTCACCCCTCCACTTT. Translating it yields CASSQGGARSPLHF.

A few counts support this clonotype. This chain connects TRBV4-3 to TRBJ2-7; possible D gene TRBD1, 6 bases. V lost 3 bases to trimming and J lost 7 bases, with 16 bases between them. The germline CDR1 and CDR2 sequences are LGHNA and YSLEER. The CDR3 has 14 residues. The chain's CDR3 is CASSQQQGFGEQYF. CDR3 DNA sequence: TGCGCCAGCAGCCAGCAACAGGGTTTTGGGGAGCAGTACTTC.

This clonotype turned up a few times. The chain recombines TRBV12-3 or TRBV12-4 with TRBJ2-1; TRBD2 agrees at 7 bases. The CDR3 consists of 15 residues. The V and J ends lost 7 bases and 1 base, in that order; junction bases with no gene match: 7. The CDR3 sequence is CASTQLAKSYNEQFF. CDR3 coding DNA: TGTGCCAGCACCCAACTAGCGAAGTCCTACAATGAGCAGTTCTTC.

This CDR3 reads CASSQLFTEQYF. The CDR3, as DNA: TGTGCCAGCAGCCAACTCTTCACGGAGCAGTACTTC. The chain recombines TRBV14 with TRBJ2-7; D remains unclear. V shed 2 bases and J shed 7 bases, with 9 bases lying between them. This CDR3 comprises 12 residues. Germline CDR1 reads SGHDN; CDR2 reads FVKESK.

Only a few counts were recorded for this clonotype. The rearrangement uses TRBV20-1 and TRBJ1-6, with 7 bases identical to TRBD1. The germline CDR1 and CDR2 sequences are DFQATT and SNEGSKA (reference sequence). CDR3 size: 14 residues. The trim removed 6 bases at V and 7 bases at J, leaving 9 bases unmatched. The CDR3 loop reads CSARDRARNSPLHF. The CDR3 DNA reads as TGCAGTGCCCGCGACAGGGCGCGGAATTCACCCCTCCACTTT.

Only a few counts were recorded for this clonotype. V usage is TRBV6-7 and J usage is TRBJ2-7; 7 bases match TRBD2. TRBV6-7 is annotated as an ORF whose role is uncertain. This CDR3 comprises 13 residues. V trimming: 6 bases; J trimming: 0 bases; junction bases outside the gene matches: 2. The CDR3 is CASRCGSSYEQYF. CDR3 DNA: TGTGCCAGCAGGTGCGGGAGCTCCTACGAGCAGTACTTC.

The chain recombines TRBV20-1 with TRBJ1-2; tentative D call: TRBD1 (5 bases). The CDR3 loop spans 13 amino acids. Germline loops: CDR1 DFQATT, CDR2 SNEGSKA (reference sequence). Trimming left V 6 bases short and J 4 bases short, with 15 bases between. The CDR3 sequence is CSASGHLVYGYTF. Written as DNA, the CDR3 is TGCAGTGCCTCCGGACATCTGGTCTATGGCTACACCTTC.

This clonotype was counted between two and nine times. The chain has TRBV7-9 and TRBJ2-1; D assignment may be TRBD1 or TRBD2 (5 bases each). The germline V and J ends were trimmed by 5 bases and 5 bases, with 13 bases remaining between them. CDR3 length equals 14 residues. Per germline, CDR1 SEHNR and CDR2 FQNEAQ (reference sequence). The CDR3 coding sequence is TGTGCCAGCAGCCCCGTCGGGACCCACAATGAGCAGTTCTTC. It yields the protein CASSPVGTHNEQFF. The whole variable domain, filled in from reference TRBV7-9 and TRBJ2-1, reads DTGVSQNPRHKITKRGQNVTFRCDPISEHNRLYWYRQTLGQGPEFLTYFQNEAQLEKSRLLSDRFSAERPKGSFSTLEIQRTEQGDSAMYLCASSPVGTHNEQFFGPGTRLTVL.

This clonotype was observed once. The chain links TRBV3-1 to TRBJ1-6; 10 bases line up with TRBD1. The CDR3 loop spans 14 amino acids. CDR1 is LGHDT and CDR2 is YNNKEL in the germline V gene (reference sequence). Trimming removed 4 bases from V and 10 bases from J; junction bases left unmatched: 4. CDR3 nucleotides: TGTGCCAGCAGCCGGGACAGGGGTTTCTCACCCCTCCACTTT. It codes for CASSRDRGFSPLHF. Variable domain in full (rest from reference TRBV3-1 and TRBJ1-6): DTAVSQTPKYLVTQMGNDKSIKCEQNLGHDTMYWYKQDSKKFLKIMFSYNNKELIINETVPNRFSPKSPDKAHLNLHINSLELGDSAVYFCASSRDRGFSPLHFGNGTRLTVT.

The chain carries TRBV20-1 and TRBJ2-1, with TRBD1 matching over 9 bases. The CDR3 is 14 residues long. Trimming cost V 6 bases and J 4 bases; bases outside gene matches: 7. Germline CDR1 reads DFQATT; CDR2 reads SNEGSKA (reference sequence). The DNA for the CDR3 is TGCAGTGCCGCGGGACAGGGAAGGTACAATGAGCAGTTCTTC. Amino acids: CSAAGQGRYNEQFF.

CDR3 amino acids: CASLGQSPSGYTF. In nucleotides, the CDR3 is TGCGCCAGTTTGGGACAGTCGCCATCTGGCTACACCTTC. The V call is TRBV5-1, the J call TRBJ1-2; 7 nucleotides match TRBD1. Trimming removed 8 bases from V and 7 bases from J; junction bases left unmatched: 11. The length of the CDR3 is 13 residues. Germline CDR1 and CDR2: SGHRS and YFSETQ.

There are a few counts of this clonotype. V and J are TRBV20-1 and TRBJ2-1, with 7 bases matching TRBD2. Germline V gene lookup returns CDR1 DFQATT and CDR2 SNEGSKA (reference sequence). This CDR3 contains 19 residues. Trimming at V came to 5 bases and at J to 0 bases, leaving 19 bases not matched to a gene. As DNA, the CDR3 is TGCAGTGCTGTCCCACTCAGCGGGGCGGTACAAAGCTCCTACAATGAGCAGTTCTTC. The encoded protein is CSAVPLSGAVQSSYNEQFF.

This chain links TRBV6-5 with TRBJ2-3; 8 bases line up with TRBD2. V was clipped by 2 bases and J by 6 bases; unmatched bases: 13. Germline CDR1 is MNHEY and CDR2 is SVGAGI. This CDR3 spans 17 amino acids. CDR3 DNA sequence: TGTGCCAGCAGTTACGCCCGAAGTAGCGGGGACCGCGATACGCAGTATTTT. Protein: CASSYARSSGDRDTQYF.

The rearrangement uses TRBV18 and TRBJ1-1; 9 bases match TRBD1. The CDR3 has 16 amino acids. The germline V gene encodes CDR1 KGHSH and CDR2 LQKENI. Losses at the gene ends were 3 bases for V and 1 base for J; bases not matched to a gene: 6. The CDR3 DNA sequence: TGTGCCAGCTCACCTACAGGGGGCTTACCGAACACTGAAGCTTTCTTT. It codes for CASSPTGGLPNTEAFF.

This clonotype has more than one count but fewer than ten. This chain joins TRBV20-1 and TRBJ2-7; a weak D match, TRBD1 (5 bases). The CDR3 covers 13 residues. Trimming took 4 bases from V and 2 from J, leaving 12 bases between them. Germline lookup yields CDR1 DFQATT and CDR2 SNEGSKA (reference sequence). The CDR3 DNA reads TGCAGTGCTATCACAGGTCTAACCTACGAGCAGTACTTC. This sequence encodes CSAITGLTYEQYF.